These T cell receptor beta chains were read from a single sample in a study of T cell repertoires in cytomegalovirus infection. Each CDR3 protein gets one entry after TCRdb re-called the reads with MiXCR. The table records under 350,000 distinct CDR3 sequences, 9.6% of them present only once. The sequencing sample was made of PBMCs. The receptors were sampled from a human donor in good health (CMV status not recorded). Some clones in this sample may be carry-over from other donors' samples. Both conserved end residues are part of each CDR3. A clone size is listed for some rows: how often the clone was seen (once, few, many), or a class if it is expanded.

size: few
V: TRBV18
CDR3: CASSTHFQETQYF

size: once
V: TRBV7-4
CDR3: CASSYRGQYNEQFF

size: -
V: TRBV7-6
CDR3: CPSSLDRGNEQFF

size: many
V: TRBV19
CDR3: CATRHPGTGELFF

size: many
V: TRBV28
CDR3: CASSLAGEDYGYTF

size: many
V: TRBV10-2
CDR3: CASTPGQGARNEQFF

size: many
V: TRBV6-1
CDR3: CASSPPDRATGELFF

size: many
V: TRBV6-2/TRBV6-3
CDR3: CASSYASGNSSSTDTQYF

size: many
V: TRBV7-2
CDR3: CASSFQGTDTQYF

size: few
V: TRBV20-1
CDR3: CSAAFRAFYGYTF

size: many
V: TRBV28
CDR3: CASSAGEYSYEKLFF

size: -
V: TRBV20-1
CDR3: CSATYRGNNSPLHF

size: few
V: TRBV5-6
CDR3: CASSLVSGHEKLFF

size: -
V: TRBV5-1
CDR3: CASATFWANTGELFF

size: many
V: TRBV19
CDR3: CASRPRDRANQPQHF

size: -
V: TRBV5-4
CDR3: CASSLAVSDSEAFF

size: many
V: TRBV3-1
CDR3: CASSQGGAAHEKLFF

size: -
V: TRBV28
CDR3: CASRLGGRLNTEAFF

size: many
V: TRBV6-2/TRBV6-3
CDR3: CASSYIPGHLPLNEQFF

size: many
V: TRBV29-1
CDR3: CSVEGGRTRDRETQYF

size: -
V: TRBV29-1
CDR3: CSVRTGGQVDTQYF

size: many
V: TRBV7-8
CDR3: CASSHSGNEQFF

size: many
V: TRBV7-2
CDR3: CASSPRGPPGNTIYF

size: -
V: TRBV29-1
CDR3: CSVAPTGGTEAFF

size: many
V: TRBV2
CDR3: CASIEAESHYEQYF

size: many
V: TRBV7-2
CDR3: CASSPARGNQPQHF

size: many
V: TRBV7-6
CDR3: CASSFRVGEYTEAFF

size: few
V: TRBV23-1
CDR3: CASSQSPGNSSYNEQFF

size: many
V: TRBV29-1
CDR3: CSVVSQMNTEAFF

size: many
V: TRBV3-1
CDR3: CASSSQGPGKPQHF

size: many
V: TRBV7-6
CDR3: CASSSTTGAPPEKLFF

size: -
V: TRBV28
CDR3: CASSLRGANQPQHF

size: many
V: TRBV7-8
CDR3: CASSRDNSGANVLTF

size: many
V: TRBV20-1
CDR3: CSARDPRRSAGQPQHF

size: -
V: TRBV27
CDR3: CASGRTGDYNEQFF

size: many
V: TRBV7-2
CDR3: CASSLVLGPQHF

size: few
V: TRBV29-1
CDR3: CSVVQGSYNEQFF

size: -
V: TRBV3-1
CDR3: CASSQGRKIYEQYF

size: many
V: TRBV7-9
CDR3: CASSLDLQGNEKLFF

size: many
V: TRBV2
CDR3: CASKERQGLGQPQHF

size: -
V: TRBV20-1
CDR3: CSASRLTETQYF

size: -
V: TRBV10-3
CDR3: CALPDRAATEAFF

size: few
V: TRBV19
CDR3: CASSIQTVPSNQPQHF

size: many
V: TRBV24-1
CDR3: CATSAFGDTQYF

size: many
V: TRBV7-8
CDR3: CASSASGNTDTQYF

size: few
V: TRBV5-4
CDR3: CASSLARGRMANEQFF

size: -
V: TRBV29-1
CDR3: CSVDGGGGEKLFF

size: many
V: TRBV5-1
CDR3: CASSLEGLYQETQYF

size: many
V: TRBV7-9
CDR3: CASSLGQIYNEQFF

size: -
V: TRBV20-1
CDR3: CSAPLGVTLNTEAFF

size: many
V: TRBV6-5
CDR3: CASSYGRQRSTDTQYF

size: few
V: TRBV25-1
CDR3: CASSENWGRGYGYTF